This T cell receptor (beta chain) was retrieved from a study of cytomegalovirus exposure and HLA in healthy donors. CDR1 is LNHDA, CDR2 SQIVND, per germline (reference sequence). This CDR3 contains 12 residues. V was pared by 5 bases and J by 10 bases, with 7 bases of the junction left unmatched. Primers included in the PCR were 60 Vbeta and 13 Jbeta primers. Generated by immunoSEQ multiplex PCR, the TCRdb table keeps only in-frame clones and is missing some. This sample lists roughly 78,000 clones; its ten largest clones have 0.83%. Sequencing was done on a sample of PBMCs. The chain carries TRBV19 and TRBJ1-2; 7 nucleotides match TRBD1. The TCR was taken from a boy under 18 in good health and CMV-seronegative. The CDR3, as DNA: TGTGCCAGTAGTTCAATCGGACAGGTCTACACCTTC. Its translation is CASSSIGQVYTF.